One sample yielded the 5 T cell receptor beta chains listed below, sequenced in a study of T-cell reconstitution after alpha-beta-depleted transplantation in children. Construction of the TCRbeta library involved unique molecular identifiers. TCRdb re-derived calls from the PCR reads in MiXCR, one entry per CDR3 protein. The table lists 750,000 to 950,000 distinct CDR3 sequences, 16% of them singletons. The sequencing used PBMCs, mostly from graft donor cells, collected 360 days after TCRalphabeta/CD19-depleted stem cell transplant. These receptors were collected from a male patient between 5 and 17 years old who had a stem cell transplant for acute lymphoblastic leukemia, so the T cells may come from the graft donor.

In this sample, this clonotype turned up a few times. The chain recombines TRBV20-1 with TRBJ2-2, with D possibly TRBD2 on 5 matching bases. V gave up 2 bases and J gave up 6 bases, with 16 bases separating them. From germline, CDR1 is DFQATT and CDR2 SNEGSKA (reference sequence). The CDR3 extends over 15 amino acids. The CDR3 sequence: CSARKGSGWAGELFF. CDR3 DNA sequence: TGCAGTGCTAGAAAGGGTTCGGGATGGGCCGGGGAGCTGTTTTTT.

J is TRBJ2-7 and V is TRBV12-3 or TRBV12-4, with 9 bases identical to TRBD2. The CDR3 is 14 residues long. Trimming took 5 bases from V and 5 from J; bases not matched to a gene: 7. CDR3 sequence: CASSRRTSANEQYF. The CDR3 bases are TGTGCCAGCAGTCGACGGACTAGCGCTAACGAGCAGTACTTC.

The CDR3 DNA reads as TGCAGTGCTAGTACTAGCGGGAGGGGTGAGCAGTACTTC. This encodes CSASTSGRGEQYF. The gene calls are TRBV20-1 and TRBJ2-7, with 13 bases aligning to TRBD2. Germline V lookup: CDR1 DFQATT, CDR2 SNEGSKA (reference sequence). There are 13 residues in the CDR3. The junction had 3 bases not matched to a gene; V was cut back by 3 bases and J by 7 bases.

This rearrangement joins TRBV20-1 to TRBJ2-7, with D unresolved. Looked up from germline, CDR1 is DFQATT and CDR2 is SNEGSKA (reference sequence). CDR3 length: 11 amino acids. The CDR3 spells CSPSTPYEQYF. CDR3 coding DNA: TGCAGCCCTTCTACCCCGTACGAGCAGTACTTC.

The V call is TRBV11-1, the J call TRBJ2-7; D is perhaps TRBD2 (5 bases). The CDR3 sequence is 14 residues long. The V end lost 0 bases, the J end lost 5 bases, and 11 bases lay between the germline ends. Germline loops: CDR1 SGHAT, CDR2 FQDESV (reference sequence). CDR3: CASSLAGEDDEQYF. For the CDR3, the DNA is TGTGCCAGCAGCTTAGCGGGAGAAGACGACGAGCAGTACTTC.